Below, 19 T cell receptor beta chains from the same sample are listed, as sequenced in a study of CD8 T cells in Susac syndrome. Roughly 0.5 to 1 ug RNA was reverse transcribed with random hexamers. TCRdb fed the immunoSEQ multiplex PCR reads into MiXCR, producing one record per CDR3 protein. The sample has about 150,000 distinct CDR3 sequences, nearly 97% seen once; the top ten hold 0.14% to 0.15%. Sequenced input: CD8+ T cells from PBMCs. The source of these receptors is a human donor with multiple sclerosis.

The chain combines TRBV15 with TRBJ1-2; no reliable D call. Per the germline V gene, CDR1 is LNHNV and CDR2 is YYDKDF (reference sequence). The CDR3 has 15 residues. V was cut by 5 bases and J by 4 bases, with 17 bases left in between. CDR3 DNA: TGTGCCACCAGCTCCCGGACGGGATCTCTCTATGGCTACACCTTC. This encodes CATSSRTGSLYGYTF.

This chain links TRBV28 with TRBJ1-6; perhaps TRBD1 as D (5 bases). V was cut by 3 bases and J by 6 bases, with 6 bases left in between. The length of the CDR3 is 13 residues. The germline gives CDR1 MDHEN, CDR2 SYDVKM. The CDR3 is CASSFDSNSPLHF. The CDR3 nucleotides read TGTGCCAGCAGTTTTGACAGTAATTCACCCCTCCACTTT.

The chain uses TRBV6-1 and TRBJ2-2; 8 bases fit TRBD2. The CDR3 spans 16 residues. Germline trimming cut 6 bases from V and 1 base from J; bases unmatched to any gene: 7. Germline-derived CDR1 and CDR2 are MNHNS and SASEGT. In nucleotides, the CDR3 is TGTGCCAGCAGAACAAGCGGGGGCCGGAACACCGGGGAGCTGTTTTTT. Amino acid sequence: CASRTSGGRNTGELFF.

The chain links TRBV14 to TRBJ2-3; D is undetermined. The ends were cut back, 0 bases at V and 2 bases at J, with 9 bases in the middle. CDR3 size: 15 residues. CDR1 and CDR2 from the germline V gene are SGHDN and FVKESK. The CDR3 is CASSQDWPATDTQYF. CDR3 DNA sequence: TGTGCCAGCAGCCAAGATTGGCCGGCCACAGATACGCAGTATTTT.

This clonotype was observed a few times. The CDR3: CASSPGSGELFF. The CDR3 DNA sequence: TGTGCCAGCAGTCCAGGGTCCGGGGAGCTGTTTTTT. V gene TRBV12-3 or TRBV12-4 combines with J gene TRBJ2-2; TRBD1 is a possible D gene (5 bases). The CDR3 spans 12 residues. Trimming pared 5 bases from V and 6 bases from J, leaving 7 bases between.

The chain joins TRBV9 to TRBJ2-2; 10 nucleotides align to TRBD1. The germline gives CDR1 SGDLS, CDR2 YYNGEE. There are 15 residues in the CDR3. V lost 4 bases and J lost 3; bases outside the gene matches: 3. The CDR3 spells CASSFGQGDTGELFF. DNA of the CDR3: TGTGCCAGCAGCTTCGGACAGGGGGACACCGGGGAGCTGTTTTTT.

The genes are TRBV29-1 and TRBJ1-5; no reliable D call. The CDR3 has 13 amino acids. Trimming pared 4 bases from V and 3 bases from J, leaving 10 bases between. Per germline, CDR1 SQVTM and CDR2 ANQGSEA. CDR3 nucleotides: TGCAGCGTTGTGGGTGACTCCAATCAGCCCCAGCATTTT. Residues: CSVVGDSNQPQHF.

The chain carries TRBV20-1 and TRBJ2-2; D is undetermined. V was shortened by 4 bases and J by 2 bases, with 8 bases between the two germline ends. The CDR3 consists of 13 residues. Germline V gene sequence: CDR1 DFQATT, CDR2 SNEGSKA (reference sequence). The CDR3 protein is CSATIPNTGELFF. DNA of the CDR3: TGCAGTGCTACCATTCCAAACACCGGGGAGCTGTTTTTT.

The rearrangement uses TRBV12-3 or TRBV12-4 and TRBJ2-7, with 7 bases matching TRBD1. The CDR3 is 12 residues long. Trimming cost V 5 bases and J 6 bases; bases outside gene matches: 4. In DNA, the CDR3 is TGTGCCAGCAGTATGGGACAGTTCGAGCAGTACGTC. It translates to CASSMGQFEQYV.

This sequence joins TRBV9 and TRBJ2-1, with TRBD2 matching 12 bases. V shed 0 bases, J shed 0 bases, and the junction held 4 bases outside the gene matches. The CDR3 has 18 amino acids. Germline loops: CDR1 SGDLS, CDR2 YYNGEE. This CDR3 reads CASSVASGGVHSYNEQFF. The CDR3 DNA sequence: TGTGCCAGCAGCGTAGCTAGCGGGGGGGTTCACTCCTACAATGAGCAGTTCTTC.

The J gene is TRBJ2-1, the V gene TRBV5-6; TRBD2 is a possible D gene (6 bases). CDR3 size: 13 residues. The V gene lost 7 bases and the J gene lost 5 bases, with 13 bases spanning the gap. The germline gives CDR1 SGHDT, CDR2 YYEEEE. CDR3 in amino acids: CASRRTGDNEQFF. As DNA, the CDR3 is TGTGCCAGCCGTCGGACGGGGGACAATGAGCAGTTCTTC. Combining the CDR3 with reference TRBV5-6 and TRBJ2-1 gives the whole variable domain DAGVTQSPTHLIKTRGQQVTLRCSPKSGHDTVSWYQQALGQGPQFIFQYYEEEERQRGNFPDRFSGHQFPNYSSELNVNALLLGDSALYLCASRRTGDNEQFFGPGTRLTVL.

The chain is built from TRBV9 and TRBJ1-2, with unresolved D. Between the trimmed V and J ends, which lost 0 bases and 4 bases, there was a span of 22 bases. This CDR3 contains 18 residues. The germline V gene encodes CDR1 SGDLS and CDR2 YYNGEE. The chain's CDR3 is CASSVDEAEDRVVYGYTF. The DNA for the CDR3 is TGTGCCAGCAGCGTAGATGAGGCGGAAGACCGGGTTGTCTATGGCTACACCTTC. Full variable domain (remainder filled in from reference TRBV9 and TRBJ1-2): DSGVTQTPKHLITATGQRVTLRCSPRSGDLSVYWYQQSLDQGLQFLIQYYNGEERAKGNILERFSAQQFPDLHSELNLSSLELGDSALYFCASSVDEAEDRVVYGYTFGSGTRLTVV.

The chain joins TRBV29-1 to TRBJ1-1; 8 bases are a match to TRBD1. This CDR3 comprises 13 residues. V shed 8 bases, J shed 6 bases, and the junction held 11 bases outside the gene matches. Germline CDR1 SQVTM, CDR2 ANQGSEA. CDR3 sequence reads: CSSSTGVGSEAFF. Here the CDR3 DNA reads TGCAGCTCCTCGACAGGGGTGGGGTCTGAAGCTTTCTTT.

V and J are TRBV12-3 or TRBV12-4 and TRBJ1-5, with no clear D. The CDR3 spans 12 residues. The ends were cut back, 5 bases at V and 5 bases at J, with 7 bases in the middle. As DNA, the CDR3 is TGTGCCAGCAGTCCCCACTATCAGCCCCAGCATTTT. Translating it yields CASSPHYQPQHF.

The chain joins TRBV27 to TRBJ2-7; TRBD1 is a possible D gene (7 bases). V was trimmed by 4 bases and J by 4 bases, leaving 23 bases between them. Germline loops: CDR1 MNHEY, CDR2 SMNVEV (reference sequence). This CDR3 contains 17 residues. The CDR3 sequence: CASSSSYMTGRKYEQYF. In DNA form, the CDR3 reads TGTGCCAGCAGTTCCTCATACATGACAGGGAGGAAATACGAGCAGTACTTC.

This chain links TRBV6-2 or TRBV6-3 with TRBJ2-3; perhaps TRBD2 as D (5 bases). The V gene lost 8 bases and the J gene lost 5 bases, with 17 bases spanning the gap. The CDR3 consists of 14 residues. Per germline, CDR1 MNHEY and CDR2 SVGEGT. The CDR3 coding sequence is TGTGCCAGCGAGCTGGGGAGCAGTGGAGATACGCAGTATTTT. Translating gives CASELGSSGDTQYF.

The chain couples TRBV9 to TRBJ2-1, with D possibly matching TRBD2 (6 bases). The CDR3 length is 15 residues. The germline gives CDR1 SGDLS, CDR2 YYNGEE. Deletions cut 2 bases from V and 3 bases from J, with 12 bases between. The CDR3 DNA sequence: TGTGCCAGCAGCGTTAGCGGCCCCCACTACAATGAGCAGTTCTTC. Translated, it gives CASSVSGPHYNEQFF.

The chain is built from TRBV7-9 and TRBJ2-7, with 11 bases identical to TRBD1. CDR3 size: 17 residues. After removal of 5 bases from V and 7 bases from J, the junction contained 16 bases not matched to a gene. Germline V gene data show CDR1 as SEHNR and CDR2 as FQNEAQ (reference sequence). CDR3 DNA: TGTGCCAGCAGCCCAACCCTCTGGACAGGGGGCTTATTGGAGCAGTACTTC. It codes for CASSPTLWTGGLLEQYF.

CDR3 in DNA: TGTGCCAGTAGCCCGGGGTCTATGAACACTGAAGCTTTCTTT. This sequence encodes CASSPGSMNTEAFF. The rearrangement joins TRBV19 to TRBJ1-1; D call uncertain. The CDR3 extends over 14 amino acids. The ends were cut back, 6 bases at V and 0 bases at J, with 11 bases in the middle. Germline V gives CDR1 LNHDA, CDR2 SQIVND (reference sequence).